Sequencing of this T cell receptor (beta chain) was carried out in a study of cytomegalovirus exposure and HLA in healthy donors (dated by TCRdb to about 2017). Some background on the complete study: An earlier analysis of roughly 500 of the donors reported about 260 Gb of sequence data and 95 million to 130 million unique TCR beta sequences obtained from about 179 million T cells. Roughly 300 gigabases of sequencing data and approximately 93 million unique TCR sequences were included in an early release covering under 650 HLA-typed donors. Of the roughly 420 genotyped donors, 81% were placed in the genetic ancestry cluster associated with self-reported Caucasian donors. The aim of the study was to test whether cataloging public T cell receptors could identify signatures of past pathogen exposure. The study used immunosequencing to profile the T cell repertoires of 600 to 850 subjects and linked those repertoires to cytomegalovirus serostatus. Along with the approximately 700-subject first cohort, a separate validation cohort of over a hundred different subjects was used. High-throughput TCR immunosequencing, statistical association of individual TCRs with disease status, and machine learning were combined to predict cytomegalovirus infection status. A later analysis re-examined previously published TCR beta repertoires from 610 or so donors and added high-resolution HLA genotyping to investigate patterns of TCR occurrence. Rather than using new phenotypic data, the later analysis identified candidate immune exposures from TCR beta sequences and from how often those sequences occurred across donors. In an earlier analysis of 587 of the donors, high-throughput TCR beta sequencing was used to judge whether each TCR beta V gene segment behaved as functional or pseudogenic. Alongside the repertoire data, information on donor age, sex, ethnicity and CMV serostatus was compiled. A later genetic analysis took genome-wide SNP genotypes for about 55% of the 666 donors and used that subset as a discovery cohort. All discovery cohort repertoires had been generated on a single sequencing platform. Both class I and class II loci were covered by HLA typing, at four-digit resolution. Typing coverage differed by locus: A, B, C, DRB1 and DQB1 were typed in roughly 620-640 donors, DQA1 in about 510, DPA1 in 606, and DPB1 in roughly 450. About five DR-DQ haplotypes were treated as single units for association and clustering because of strong linkage in the cohort. Across about 380 genotyped donors of the cohort, an average of roughly 230,000 unique TCR beta nucleotide sequences per donor were sequenced, and 15% to 20% of those sequences were non-productive. Paper-wide results and their limitations: The 87-base-pair reads could not distinguish some IMGT-functional V segments, including TRBV6-2 and TRBV6-3, so those segments were excluded. According to the authors, the approach could potentially be generalized to other disease states and immunological phenotypes. According to a later analysis, parvovirus B19, influenza, CMV and Epstein-Barr virus appeared linked to several top co-occurrence clusters. Sequencing depth was assumed to be roughly uniform across donors in the presence/absence analyses, though that assumption may not hold. Across donors, most TCR sequences were observed very rarely, whereas some public TCRs were present in many individuals. A total of 164 TCR beta chains were listed by the study as associated with cytomegalovirus. V-gene and J-gene trimming of TCR beta chains was associated with a missense DCLRE1C variant in a later genetic analysis, and the association was replicated in an independent cohort. In vitro tests confirmed that a few of the cytomegalovirus-associated TCR beta chains recognize cytomegalovirus antigens. CMV serostatus was the only immune exposure information available for the cohort. Specific HLA alleles were associated with roughly 17,000 TCR beta sequences at a false discovery rate of 0.05 in a later analysis. In an earlier analysis of about 540 of the donors, most TCR beta V segments were observed in productive rearrangements about 87% or about 30% of the time, broadly matching IMGT annotations. Assigning TCR associations to individual alleles was difficult when HLA alleles, especially DR and DQ, strongly co-occurred. A further reported finding was that TCR beta sequences accurately predicted the HLA-A and HLA-B alleles for most subjects in the first cohort. HLA typing was unavailable for some donors at each locus, so association tests used only the typed subset. The classifier was reported to diagnose cytomegalovirus status with high specificity and sensitivity in both the original and validation cohorts. Linkage disequilibrium might explain the correlated functional status among segregating V segments, but an unknown experimental factor could not be ruled out. A later analysis found that most CMV-associated TCR beta chains appeared HLA-restricted, with HLA associations seemingly driven largely by CMV exposure. Compared with the 666-donor mean, donors in an Asian-associated ancestry cluster had fewer N-insertions in productive TCRs, according to a later genetic analysis. The sequencing pipeline was judged likely to have produced a cluster of highly shared sequence variants as a technical artifact. In a later analysis, TCR association rates were found to vary across HLA loci, with the most associated TCRs seen for DRB1 alleles and the fewest for HLA-C alleles. In a later analysis, HLA-associated TCR beta chains were found to be more clonally expanded and to have lower generation probabilities than equally common non-associated chains. Because counts were too low, seventeen rarely observed V segments, including chromosome 9 orphons, were excluded from the earlier analysis of 587 of the donors. In this cohort, only TCR beta chains were sequenced, and detectable features were limited by the absence of alpha or paired-chain data.

To prepare the library, the immunoSEQ multiplex PCR assay was applied. A mixture of 60 forward primers for TCR Vbeta segments and 13 reverse primers for TCR Jbeta segments was used in the multiplex PCR. The CDR3 region of rearranged TCR beta genes was amplified from genomic DNA with a multiplex PCR assay. The amplified TCR beta libraries were sequenced on the Illumina HiSeq System as 87-base-pair reads. The original methods were these. A later analysis tallied roughly 76 million unique TCR beta chains across the 700 or so repertoires, and approximately 12 million of those chains were shared by two or more donors. To remove PCR and sequencing errors, raw reads were error-corrected and collapsed into unique sequences using a nearest-neighbor algorithm that merged closely related sequences. V, D and J gene segments were assigned by aligning CDR3 sequences to IMGT reference sequences. For a sequence to be retained, a match of at least six nucleotides was required to both a V gene segment and a J gene segment. A rearrangement was called productive if the CDR3 had no stop codons and remained in frame with V and J, and every other rearrangement was called non-productive. Following IMGT convention, CDR3 was defined as the stretch from the second conserved V-encoded cysteine to the conserved J-encoded phenylalanine. The earlier analysis of around 640 of the donors excluded sequences that lacked an unambiguous match to a single V gene segment. In an earlier analysis of some 590 of the donors, a V segment was called functional when productive rearrangements were above 56.7%, and segregating when the standard deviation between donors exceeded 5%. A statistical classification framework was built for diagnosing cytomegalovirus status from the catalog of TCR beta chain sequences. V and J gene assignment, in a later analysis, came from comparing TCR nucleotide sequences with IMGT/GENE-DB human TR gene sequences. In a later analysis, CDR3 sequences and most-parsimonious VDJ recombination scenarios were assigned using the TCRdist pipeline. In a later analysis, each TCR beta chain was defined by its CDR3 amino acid sequence together with its V-gene family, and reads lacking a unique V-gene family were excluded. As a way to deal with suspected cross-contamination and a sequencing artifact, a later analysis dropped over 550 nucleotide sequences that were highly shared and had low generation probability. A later analysis calculated a clonal expansion index for each public chain from normalized within-repertoire ranks of inferred template counts. A later analysis computed generation probabilities with a VDJ recombination model fitted to out-of-frame rearrangements, and checked the results against IGoR. In a later analysis, TCR-TCR, TCR-HLA and TCR-CMV co-occurrence was scored with hypergeometric tests, and a repertoire-size bias correction was applied to TCR pairs. In a later analysis, false discovery rates were estimated by permuting HLA or CMV assignments 20 times. In a later analysis, co-occurring TCRs were grouped with DBSCAN, and TCRdist sequence similarity was added when clustering was performed within HLA-allele-positive subsets. For co-occurrence clustering, repertoires with fewer than 30,000 or more than 120,000 public chains were excluded, along with four or five repertoires with anomalous nucleotide sharing. TCRdb holds this immuneACCESS table with in-frame rearrangements only. Some clones are missing; in checked studies, unresolved V genes explain under half, and the rest has no known cause. Clonal size and the V and J genes are those of that table, whereas D and trimming came from the DNA. The sample yields around 110,000 clones; 71% were counted once. The ten largest clones capture roughly 2.8% of the sample.

The germline V gene encodes CDR1 SGHKS and CDR2 YYEKEE (reference sequence). Spanning cysteine to phenylalanine, the CDR3 consists of 18 amino acids. The CDR3 DNA has 54 bases and is translated from base 1. V and J are truncated by 4 bases and 6 bases respectively, leaving an intervening sequence of 26 bases. The cohort was made up of several hundred healthy bone marrow donors. Cohort members were all nominally healthy when sampled, although unrecorded immune exposures were likely present. The donor tested CMV seronegative, placing the donor among the roughly 350 seronegative members of the cohort. A peripheral blood sample was collected from each donor, and TCR beta sequencing was performed on peripheral blood mononuclear cells. The Qiagen DNeasy Blood Extraction Kit was used to extract genomic DNA from the blood cell samples. A remark on this clone: There is no known antigen for this receptor. No base quality information exists; no much larger clone differs at one position.

The sequence was obtained from a female donor in good health and CMV-seronegative. The chain is assembled from TRBV5-5 and TRBJ2-4, and possibly TRBD2, on 6 matching bases. The sample comprised PBMCs. The CDR3 region: CASSPQPYSEGPRNIQYF. In nucleotide form, the sequence is TGTGCCAGCAGCCCTCAACCCTACTCGGAGGGACCTAGAAACATTCAGTACTTC.